The clone carrying this T cell receptor (beta chain) was recorded at least ten times. Germline V gene lookup returns CDR1 SNHLY and CDR2 FYNNEI. Trimming stripped 2 bases from V and 3 bases from J, with 8 bases between. CDR3 length: 13 amino acids. RNA transcripts provided the source from which TCR beta CDR3 regions were amplified. The TCR CDR3 first-round RT-PCR relied on the HTBI primer set. One entry per CDR3 protein, called by TCRdb with MiXCR from the multiplex PCR reads. The sample has fewer than 450,000 distinct CDR3 sequences, approximately 16% seen once; the top ten hold approximately 19%. The data originate from a study of T cells in Graves' hyperthyroidism and ophthalmopathy.

The origin of this receptor is a woman aged 55-75 years with Graves' ophthalmopathy. This chain joins TRBV2 and TRBJ2-7, with D unresolved. The source material was blood. CDR3 in amino acids: CASSENGFYEQYF. The CDR3 DNA reads TGTGCCAGCAGTGAAAATGGGTTCTACGAGCAGTACTTC.